The T cell receptor (beta chain) under discussion was sequenced for a study of response to subunit inactivated influenza vaccine (dated by TCRdb to the late 2010s). About the study as a whole: To follow how T cells responded to a trivalent subunit inactivated influenza vaccine, the researchers relied on deep quantitative profiling of the T cell receptor repertoire. The investigation overall reported the following: According to the authors, only a limited number of new T cells may be recruited by each seasonal influenza vaccination.

The trim is 6 bases for V and 7 bases for J, with a gap of 12 bases between the germline ends. The CDR3 contains 13 residues, cysteine and phenylalanine counted. Only the CDR3 part of the read is kept: 39 bases, read in frame from the first base. Library preparation used RT-PCR. Sequenced on an Illumina HiSeq 2500. TCRdb's own reprocessing of the public reads used fastp at Q25 and MiXCR and kept productive beta chains. Here each entry gathers all rows of one CDR3 protein and keeps the most common genes and DNA. This sample is represented by 500,000 to 700,000 distinct CDR3 sequences; around 21% of them were singletons. Together, the top ten hold approximately 3% of the sample. This clonotype was counted only a few times. Its recognized antigen is unknown. Base qualities are missing; no much larger clone stands one base away. These same data were also listed under a study on T cells expressing NK-cell markers. That second publication adds: TCR beta cDNA libraries were made by 5'RACE template switching that added a universal primer site and unique molecular identifiers. Three sorted T-cell subsets (CD3+CD56+NKG2C+, CD3+CD56+NKG2C- and CD3+CD56-NKG2C+) from several donors had their TCR beta-chain repertoires profiled. Among the eight sequenced donors, only one was HCMV-seronegative, while the other seven were HCMV-seropositive. To restrict sorting to alphabetaTCR-expressing T cells, an anti-gammadeltaTCR antibody was added in several experiments. In several donors, the dominant CD3+CD56+NKG2C+ clonotypes were among the top 10 CD8+ clonotypes and accounted for about 1.0-8% of CD8+ T cells. Those dominant clonotypes were again the most abundant among CD3+CD56-NKG2C+ cells in several donors, at about 28.3-65%. It remained unclear whether the expanded NKG2C-expressing T cell clones were specific for HCMV antigens. The eight sequenced donors were randomly selected healthy volunteers, three men and five women. HCMV serostatus was determined by detecting HCMV-specific IgG in serum with a commercial ELISA kit. Ficoll density gradient centrifugation was used to isolate peripheral blood mononuclear cells from blood. CD4+ and CD8+ T cells were isolated from PBMC by magnetic immunoseparation with Miltenyi isolation kits. cDNA synthesis was primed from the TCR beta constant segment and was followed by two successive PCR amplification steps. Libraries were sequenced as 2 x 150 bp reads on Illumina HiSeq 2000/2500, MiSeq or NextSeq. Reads were demultiplexed and grouped by UMI with MIGEC, and clonotypes were assembled and quantified with MiTCR. To remove erroneous sequences, TCR cDNA sequences were retained only when supported by two or more reads. The tcR package was used for downstream repertoire analysis, and clonotypes were matched across fractions by CDR3 nucleotide sequence plus V segment. VDJmatch was used to annotate antigen specificity against VDJdb, with one amino acid substitution allowed in CDR3.

The rearrangement joined TRBV12-3 or TRBV12-4 to TRBJ2-2; the D segment cannot be called with confidence. The TCR comes from a man aged 50 to 60 who received an inactivated influenza vaccine. Donor details come from another sample of the same person, matched by shared clones. The sequencing here drew on CD4+ T cells sorted from PBMCs, taken 11 to 12 days after vaccination. The DNA sequence is TGTGCCAGCAGGGCCCTGGGCATCGGGGAGCTGTTTTTT. Its coded protein is CASRALGIGELFF.